This T cell receptor (beta chain) was found in a study of early T cells in non-severe SARS-CoV-2 infection. This clonotype came up many times. One entry per CDR3 protein results from TCRdb running MiXCR on the 5' RACE reads. This table has about 29,000 distinct CDR3 sequences, about 4% appearing once. This CDR3 has 14 amino acids. Germline assignment: CDR1 MNHNY and CDR2 SVGAGI (reference sequence). Trimming pared 0 bases from V and 4 bases from J, leaving 7 bases between. The origin of this receptor is an adult who was a healthcare worker with PCR-confirmed SARS-CoV-2 infection or an uninfected control (not recorded which). This rearrangement joins TRBV6-6 to TRBJ2-1, with D unclear. The source material was whole blood. This CDR3 reads CASSYSQVYNEQFF. The DNA for the CDR3 is TGTGCCAGCAGTTACTCTCAGGTGTACAATGAGCAGTTCTTC.